These 24 T cell receptor beta chains were all obtained from the same sample, sequenced in a study. Each CDR3 protein gets one entry after TCRdb re-called the 5' RACE reads with MiXCR. The table shows approximately 23,000 distinct CDR3 sequences, with around 30% occurring only once. The sequenced sample was tumor-infiltrating naive CD4+ T cells sorted from the breast tumor. The subset: naive CD4+ T cells, CD4+CD45RA+CD25-. Receptors originate from a female donor with breast cancer.

This clonotype is medium-sized (0.01 to 0.1%) in the sample. This chain uses TRBV2 with TRBJ2-7; 9 nucleotides line up with TRBD2. Germline V gives CDR1 SNHLY, CDR2 FYNNEI. Trimming cost V 6 bases and J 3 bases; bases outside gene matches: 9. The CDR3 length is 15 residues. CDR3 protein: CASSGGGLAGYEQYF. The CDR3 DNA is TGTGCCAGCAGCGGCGGGGGACTAGCTGGCTACGAGCAGTACTTC.

This chain uses TRBV12-3 or TRBV12-4 with TRBJ2-7; the match to TRBD2 covers 8 bases. The CDR3 has 15 residues. Germline trimming cut 3 bases from V and 6 bases from J; bases unmatched to any gene: 10. CDR3 loop: CASSFGSGRWSEQYF. CDR3 nucleotide sequence: TGTGCCAGCAGTTTTGGGAGCGGGAGATGGTCCGAGCAGTACTTC.

The chain employs TRBV24-1 and TRBJ1-1; tentatively, D is TRBD1 (6 bases). CDR3 length: 14 amino acids. Germline CDR1 and CDR2: KGHDR and SFDVKD. Deletions cut 0 bases from V and 8 bases from J, with 12 bases between. CDR3 DNA sequence: TGTGCCACCAGTGATTTGCCCCCAGGGGTCGAAGCTTTCTTT. This sequence encodes CATSDLPPGVEAFF.

V gene TRBV11-2 combines with J gene TRBJ2-1, with TRBD2 matching over 10 bases. V was pared by 5 bases and J by 6 bases, with 4 bases of the junction left unmatched. CDR1 is SGHAT and CDR2 is FQNNGV in the germline V gene. This CDR3 is 14 amino acids long. This CDR3 reads CASSRWTSGNEQFF. Here the CDR3 DNA reads TGTGCCAGCAGCCGCTGGACTAGCGGCAATGAGCAGTTCTTC.

This chain uses TRBV7-9 with TRBJ2-7, with D possibly matching TRBD1 (6 bases). The germline V gene has CDR1 SEHNR and CDR2 FQNEAQ (reference sequence). There are 12 residues in the CDR3. V dropped 1 base and J dropped 7 bases, with 8 bases sitting between them. Written as DNA, the CDR3 is TGTGCCAGCAGCTTAGGCACAGGGGAGCAGTACTTC. Amino acid sequence: CASSLGTGEQYF.

This clonotype ranks as medium-sized. The chain recombines TRBV5-1 with TRBJ2-1; D might be TRBD2 (6 bases). CDR3 length: 15 amino acids. Looked up from germline, CDR1 is SGHRS and CDR2 is YFSETQ. Trimming left V 7 bases short and J 5 bases short, with 19 bases between. The CDR3 is CASRTGVAEDNEQFF. DNA of the CDR3: TGCGCCAGCCGCACCGGGGTAGCGGAAGACAATGAGCAGTTCTTC.

This clonotype appeared many times. V and J are TRBV19 and TRBJ1-1, with a weak D call TRBD1 (6 bases). The CDR3 totals 15 residues. Trimming left V 1 base short and J 3 bases short, with 12 bases between. CDR1 is LNHDA and CDR2 is SQIVND in the germline V gene (reference sequence). CDR3 region: CASSIGGGGHTEAFF. The CDR3 DNA reads as TGTGCCAGTAGTATAGGTGGAGGGGGACACACTGAAGCTTTCTTT.

To note about this clonotype: A much larger clone sits a single nucleotide away, making a read error possible. The chain has TRBV27 and TRBJ2-5; D gene uncertain. The CDR3 is made up of 9 amino acids. The germline gives CDR1 MNHEY, CDR2 SMNVEV (reference sequence). V lost 11 bases and J lost 1, with 2 bases in between. The CDR3 region has the DNA TGTGCCCGCCAAGAGACCCAGTACTTC. Amino acid sequence: CARQETQYF.

This clonotype showed up many times. The V gene is TRBV7-9, the J gene TRBJ2-3; D is perhaps TRBD1 or TRBD2 (5 bases each). This CDR3 spans 13 amino acids. Trimming took off 7 bases at V and 1 base at J, with 9 bases between the two ends. Germline V gene sequence: CDR1 SEHNR, CDR2 FQNEAQ (reference sequence). The CDR3, as DNA: TGTGCCAGCAAGATGGGGGGCACAGATACGCAGTATTTT. Its protein product is CASKMGGTDTQYF.

This clonotype was observed a few times. The chain is built from TRBV7-2 and TRBJ1-2; D is perhaps TRBD1 (6 bases). The germline V gene encodes CDR1 SGHTA and CDR2 FQGNSA. The CDR3 runs 14 residues. V lost 5 bases, J lost 5 bases, and 15 bases lay in between. CDR3 protein: CASSPRQGRYGYTF. CDR3 coding DNA: TGTGCCAGCAGCCCCCGGCAGGGGAGGTATGGCTACACCTTC.

At least ten counts were recorded for this clonotype. The chain links TRBV6-6 to TRBJ2-3; 8 nucleotides line up with TRBD2. In germline, CDR1 is MNHNY, CDR2 SVGAGI (reference sequence). Trimming removed 4 bases from V and 3 bases from J; junction bases left unmatched: 6. This CDR3 is 15 amino acids long. The CDR3 nucleotides read TGTGCCAGCAGTTTTCCGGGAGGGGGAACAGATACGCAGTATTTT. This encodes CASSFPGGGTDTQYF.

The table lists this clonotype with many counts. The V and J genes are TRBV6-1 and TRBJ1-3, with D possibly TRBD1 on 6 matching bases. This CDR3 region has 15 residues. The germline V gene encodes CDR1 MNHNS and CDR2 SASEGT. The ends were cut back, 6 bases at V and 0 bases at J, with 12 bases in the middle. This CDR3 reads CASSPLDSSGNTIYF. For the CDR3, the DNA is TGTGCCAGCAGCCCTTTGGACAGCTCTGGAAACACCATATATTTT.

This clonotype showed up many times. This chain uses TRBV6-5 with TRBJ2-7; 7 bases line up with TRBD1. Trimming cost V 5 bases and J 3 bases; bases outside gene matches: 10. The CDR3 sequence is 15 residues long. Germline V lookup: CDR1 MNHEY, CDR2 SVGAGI. The CDR3 DNA follows: TGTGCCAGCAGTCGCGACAGGGCGGCTAGCTACGAGCAGTACTTC. This sequence encodes CASSRDRAASYEQYF.

This clonotype was seen only once. The conserved phenylalanine or tryptophan is not found at the CDR3 terminus, so this likely reflects a read error. J is TRBJ2-5 and V is TRBV7-9; D unclear. Trimming took off 0 bases at V and 5 bases at J, with 4 bases between the two ends. The germline V gene encodes CDR1 SEHNR and CDR2 FQNEAQ (reference sequence). The CDR3 contains 12 residues. The CDR3 spells CASSLAFETQYY. CDR3 bases: TGTGCCAGCAGCTTAGCCTTTGAGACCCAGTACTAC.

In its sample, this clonotype was seen a few times. J is TRBJ1-1 and V is TRBV9, with no clear D. This CDR3 has 13 amino acids. Between the trimmed V and J ends, which lost 3 bases and 1 base, there was a span of 7 bases. Germline V gene data show CDR1 as SGDLS and CDR2 as YYNGEE. The CDR3 DNA follows: TGTGCCAGCAGCGCCGAGCCGAACACTGAAGCTTTCTTT. Translated: CASSAEPNTEAFF.

This clonotype came up a few times. V gene TRBV7-8 combines with J gene TRBJ1-5; 9 bases are a match to TRBD1. Per germline, CDR1 SGHVS and CDR2 FQNEAQ. The CDR3 sequence is 15 residues long. Germline trimming cut 1 base from V and 4 bases from J; bases unmatched to any gene: 2. The CDR3 sequence: CASSLGDRENQPQHF. The CDR3 region has the DNA TGTGCCAGCAGCTTAGGGGACAGGGAGAATCAGCCCCAGCATTTT.

This clonotype has ten or more counts. The gene calls are TRBV5-1 and TRBJ2-1; 14 positions agree with TRBD2. V lost 0 bases and J lost 7; bases outside the gene matches: 6. CDR1 and CDR2 from the germline V gene are SGHRS and YFSETQ. This CDR3 has 17 residues. CDR3 DNA sequence: TGCGCCAGCAGCTTGGTGGGGACTAGCGGGAGAGGTAATGAGCAGTTCTTC. Translating gives CASSLVGTSGRGNEQFF. The full variable domain, in which reference TRBV5-1 and TRBJ2-1 provide the parts outside the CDR3, is KAGVTQTPRYLIKTRGQQVTLSCSPISGHRSVSWYQQTPGQGLQFLFEYFSETQRNKGNFPGRFSGRQFSNSRSEMNVSTLELGDSALYLCASSLVGTSGRGNEQFFGPGTRLTVL.

This clonotype was picked up many times. The rearrangement links TRBV6-5 to TRBJ2-1; D is perhaps TRBD2 (6 bases). The V and J ends lost 7 bases and 4 bases respectively, with 17 bases between them. Germline V gives CDR1 MNHEY, CDR2 SVGAGI. The length of the CDR3 is 15 residues. Here the CDR3 reads CASKYRGVGYNEQFF. CDR3 nucleotide sequence: TGTGCCAGCAAATACCGCGGGGTCGGGTACAATGAGCAGTTCTTC.

This clonotype was counted between two and nine times. The V and J genes are TRBV9 and TRBJ1-2, with 9 bases matching TRBD1. The V and J ends lost 2 bases and 5 bases, in that order; junction bases with no gene match: 1. Germline V lookup: CDR1 SGDLS, CDR2 YYNGEE. This CDR3 contains 13 residues. CDR3 residues: CASSVGTGYGYTF. The CDR3 region has the DNA TGTGCCAGCAGCGTGGGGACAGGGTATGGCTACACCTTC.

V gene TRBV7-9 combines with J gene TRBJ1-2; D gene ambiguous. Germline V lookup: CDR1 SEHNR, CDR2 FQNEAQ (reference sequence). This CDR3 spans 14 amino acids. Trimming took 1 base from V and 3 from J, leaving 9 bases between them. CDR3 region: CASSLGMADYGYTF. For the CDR3, the DNA is TGTGCCAGCAGCTTAGGTATGGCGGACTATGGCTACACCTTC.

Details on this clonotype: Being one base from a much bigger clone, this may be a read error. The rearrangement links TRBV20-1 to TRBJ1-2; a possible D gene is TRBD1 (5 bases). Germline V gives CDR1 DFQATT, CDR2 SNEGSKA (reference sequence). The CDR3 consists of 13 residues. The V gene lost 3 bases and the J gene lost 1 base, with 9 bases spanning the gap. The CDR3 loop is CSASKGVNYGYTF. The CDR3 nucleotides are TGCAGTGCTAGCAAAGGGGTTAACTATGGCTACACCTTC.

CDR3 coding DNA: TGTGCCAGCAGCTTACCACTTAGTCGGGAGGCAGATACGCAGTATTTT. It is translated as CASSLPLSREADTQYF. The rearrangement joins TRBV7-8 to TRBJ2-3, with TRBD2 identical over 7 bases. Losses at the gene ends were 2 bases for V and 4 bases for J; bases not matched to a gene: 9. The CDR3 is made up of 16 amino acids. Germline CDR1 SGHVS, CDR2 FQNEAQ.

This clonotype occurred a few times. The V and J genes are TRBV6-5 and TRBJ1-3, with 9 bases lining up with TRBD1. The V segment lost 7 bases and the J segment 2 bases; nucleotides outside the gene matches: 6. Germline CDR1 is MNHEY and CDR2 is SVGAGI. The CDR3 runs 15 residues. In DNA, the CDR3 is TGTGCCAGCAAAACAGGGGGCGGTCCTGGAAACACCATATATTTT. It translates to CASKTGGGPGNTIYF.

This chain uses TRBV25-1 with TRBJ2-1, with 8 bases matching TRBD2. The germline V gene has CDR1 MGHDK and CDR2 SYGVNS. The junction had 16 bases not matched to a gene; V was cut back by 0 bases and J by 9 bases. This CDR3 spans 18 amino acids. The CDR3 protein is CASSEYLRSGDFLGEQFF. CDR3 DNA: TGTGCCAGCAGTGAATATCTCCGTAGCGGGGATTTTTTGGGTGAGCAGTTCTTC.